This T cell receptor (beta chain) was sequenced in a study of OX40 agonist ivuxolimab in advanced cancers. The study in broad terms: Ivuxolimab was an agonistic, fully human IgG2 monoclonal antibody directed against OX40 (CD134), a costimulatory receptor. Intravenous ivuxolimab was administered to patients every 2 weeks at six dose levels: 0.01, 0.1, 0.3, 1.5, 3 and 10 mg/kg. Of the 50 to 55 dose-escalation patients, hepatocellular carcinoma was present in about 20, melanoma in some 15, renal cell carcinoma in 9 and head and neck cancer in 9. The dose-escalation cohort was about 83% male with a mean age of about 65 years, ranging from 23 to 79. Patients were allowed to have had prior anti-PD-1, anti-PD-L1 or anti-CTLA-4 therapy, and around two fifths of the dose-escalation patients had been treated with checkpoint inhibitors. Partial responses occurred in three dose-escalation patients: two with cutaneous melanoma and one with hepatocellular carcinoma. Peripheral TCRbeta sequencing was intended to test whether TCR sequence diversity was altered and clonal T-cell expansion was caused by ivuxolimab. The paper describes the monotherapy dose-escalation part (N ≈ 50 patients) of the phase I trial of ivuxolimab.

The trial excluded patients who had a history of autoimmune disease or who were on systemic immunosuppression. In every dose cohort, peripheral blood was drawn for TCR sequencing at baseline, cycle 4 day 1, and cycle 7 day 1. Samples were obtained from an open-label, multicenter, first-in-human phase I dose-escalation trial of ivuxolimab. Adults with locally advanced or metastatic head and neck squamous cell, hepatocellular, melanoma or renal cell carcinoma were enrolled in the trial. Before TCR sequencing, CD4+ and CD8+ T cells were separately sorted from peripheral blood. The CDR3 measures 15 amino acids from cysteine to phenylalanine. Of the read, only the CDR3 DNA is kept; its 45 bases are in frame from base 1. Per the germline V gene (reference sequence), SEHNR is the CDR1 and FQNEAQ is the CDR2. Trimming costs V 3 bases and J 4 bases, and their ends lie 15 bases apart. Points the paper makes about the study in general: On average, CD8+ T cells showed more expanded clones than CD4+ T cells after ivuxolimab. At doses of 0.1 to 3.0 mg/kg, clonal expansion of both CD4+ and CD8+ blood T cells was observed from baseline to week 6. The antigen specificity of the clonally expanded peripheral T cells was not determined. Low levels of normalized T-cell clonal expansion were also seen in some patients who did not respond. Partial responders in the 0.1-3.0 mg/kg groups had among the lowest normalized peripheral clonal expansion, especially among CD8+ T cells.

Turning to this clone: This receptor's antigen is unknown. Base quality data are lacking; no much larger clone is found one base away.

For sequencing of the TCRbeta CDR3 region, genomic DNA was extracted from the sorted cells. TCRbeta CDR3 regions were sequenced using the immunoSEQ Assay. Entries here come from immuneACCESS through TCRdb and include only in-frame sequences with V and J called. Some clones fail to appear in such tables; in the studies checked, an unresolved V gene covers under half of the shortfall, and the cause of the remainder is unknown. The sample yields some 59,000 clones; roughly 88% were counted once. Around 4.8% of the sample is taken by the ten largest. This sequence was found in an adult with an advanced solid tumor such as melanoma, head and neck, liver or kidney cancer. The chain joins TRBV7-9 to TRBJ1-2; TRBD1 might be the D gene, on 5 matching bases. The sequenced sample was CD4+ or CD8+ T cells sorted from blood, obtained in a trial of the OX40 agonist ivuxolimab. The CDR3 protein is CASSFSGDVIYGYTF. The DNA reads as follows: TGTGCCAGCAGCTTTTCGGGGGACGTTATCTATGGCTACACCTTC.